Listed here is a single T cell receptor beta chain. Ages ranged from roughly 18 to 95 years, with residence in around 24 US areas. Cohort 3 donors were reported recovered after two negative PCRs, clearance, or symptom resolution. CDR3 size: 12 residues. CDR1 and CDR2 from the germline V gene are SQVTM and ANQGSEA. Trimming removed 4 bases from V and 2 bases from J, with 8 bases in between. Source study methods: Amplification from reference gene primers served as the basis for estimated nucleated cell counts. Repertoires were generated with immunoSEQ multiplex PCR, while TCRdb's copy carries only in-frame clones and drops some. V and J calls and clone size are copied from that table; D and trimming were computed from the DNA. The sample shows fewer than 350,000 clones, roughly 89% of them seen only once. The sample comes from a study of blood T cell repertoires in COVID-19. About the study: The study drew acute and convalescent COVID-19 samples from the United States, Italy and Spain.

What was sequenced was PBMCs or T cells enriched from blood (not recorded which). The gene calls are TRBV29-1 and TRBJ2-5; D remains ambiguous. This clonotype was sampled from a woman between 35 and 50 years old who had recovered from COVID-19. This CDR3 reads CSVGRGQETQYF. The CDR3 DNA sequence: TGCAGCGTTGGTCGCGGACAAGAGACCCAGTACTTC.